These 21 T cell receptor beta chains were all obtained from the same sample, sequenced in a study of regulatory T cells in long-lasting Graves disease. Building of the TCR beta libraries involved iRepertoire HTBI primers and Arm-PCR of CDR3 regions. TCRdb reanalysed the multiplex PCR reads using MiXCR and keeps one entry per CDR3 protein. The sample shows approximately 310,000 distinct CDR3 sequences, over 15% of them seen only once. Indicated time point: newly diagnosed GD, antithyroid drugs for less than 3 months. Following extraction of RNA from PBMCs, that RNA was used to make the TCR library. Sequencing was performed on peripheral blood mononuclear cells (PBMCs), taken at new diagnosis, from a patient treated with antithyroid drugs. The receptor source for this set is a female donor with Graves disease.

This clonotype was counted many times. The rearrangement joins TRBV7-8 to TRBJ2-2, with D possibly matching TRBD2 (6 bases). Between the trimmed V and J ends, which lost 5 bases and 3 bases, there was a span of 16 bases. CDR3 size: 16 residues. Germline-derived CDR1 and CDR2 are SGHVS and FQNEAQ. The CDR3: CASSPTGTLYTGELFF. The CDR3, as DNA: TGTGCCAGCAGCCCGACCGGGACTCTATACACCGGGGAGCTGTTTTTT.

Note on this clonotype: A far larger clone lies a single base away; this is likely a read error. The rearrangement links TRBV11-3 to TRBJ2-5; D is ambiguous. Trimming took 7 bases from V and 5 from J, leaving 17 bases between them. The germline gives CDR1 SGHNT, CDR2 YENEEA. The CDR3 loop spans 14 amino acids. DNA for the CDR3: TGTGCCAGCACCCTCGATGGGAAGTGGGAGACCCAGTACTTC. Translating it yields CASTLDGKWETQYF.

Many counts were recorded for this clonotype. V usage is TRBV2 and J usage is TRBJ2-3; 10 bases are shared with TRBD2. V dropped 4 bases and J dropped 2; count of bases not matched to a gene: 9. This CDR3 is 17 amino acids long. Germline CDR1 reads SNHLY; CDR2 reads FYNNEI. The CDR3 protein is CASSGDKREGPTDTQYF. The CDR3 DNA reads as TGTGCCAGCAGTGGAGACAAGCGGGAGGGCCCCACAGATACGCAGTATTTT.

This clonotype has a count of ten or more. This sequence joins TRBV11-3 and TRBJ2-5, with 7 bases aligning to TRBD2. CDR3 length: 13 residues. J was trimmed by 5 bases and V by 6 bases; bases with no gene match: 6. Germline values: CDR1 SGHNT, CDR2 YENEEA. CDR3 bases: TGTGCCAGCAGTTTGGGAGGGCACGAGACCCAGTACTTC. It is translated as CASSLGGHETQYF.

This clonotype occurred many times. In nucleotides, the CDR3 is TGCGCCAGCAGCTTGCCCGGACAGTCCACTGAAGCTTTCTTT. Translating it yields CASSLPGQSTEAFF. This chain links TRBV5-1 with TRBJ1-1; D is perhaps TRBD1 (6 bases). The germline V and J ends were trimmed by 1 base and 4 bases, with 11 bases remaining between them. Per germline, CDR1 SGHRS and CDR2 YFSETQ. The CDR3 has 14 amino acids. Full variable domain (outside the CDR3, taken from reference TRBV5-1 and TRBJ1-1): KAGVTQTPRYLIKTRGQQVTLSCSPISGHRSVSWYQQTPGQGLQFLFEYFSETQRNKGNFPGRFSGRQFSNSRSEMNVSTLELGDSALYLCASSLPGQSTEAFFGQGTRLTVV.

The V and J genes are TRBV6-1 and TRBJ2-7; D might be TRBD2 (5 bases). Germline values: CDR1 MNHNS, CDR2 SASEGT. Trimming removed 7 bases from V and 2 bases from J, with 18 bases in between. This CDR3 is 15 amino acids long. The CDR3 is CASNGDDYPAYEQYF. CDR3 nucleotide sequence: TGTGCCAGCAACGGTGATGACTACCCGGCCTACGAGCAGTACTTC.

This clonotype was detected many times. The chain is built from TRBV19 and TRBJ2-7, with 7 bases identical to TRBD1. The CDR3 has 14 amino acids. CDR1 LNHDA and CDR2 SQIVND come from the germline V gene (reference sequence). Trimming removed 5 bases from V and 3 bases from J; junction bases left unmatched: 7. CDR3 amino acids: CASSSGTVIYEQYF. CDR3 DNA sequence: TGTGCCAGTAGTTCCGGGACAGTAATCTACGAGCAGTACTTC.

Comments on this clonotype: A much bigger clone sits one base away, suggesting this may be a read error. The rearrangement links TRBV13 to TRBJ2-1; a possible D gene is TRBD2 (7 bases). The V gene's germline CDR1 is PRHDT and CDR2 FYEKMQ (reference sequence). V was trimmed by 7 bases and J by 9 bases, leaving 16 bases between them. This CDR3 has 13 residues. CDR3 nucleotides: TGTGCCAGCAACAGGGAGGGGGACACTGAGCAGTTCTTC. Translating gives CASNREGDTEQFF.

This clonotype was found many times. The rearrangement links TRBV29-1 to TRBJ1-2, with unresolved D. This CDR3 spans 12 amino acids. Trimming took off 1 base at V and 5 bases at J, with 8 bases between the two ends. The V gene's germline CDR1 is SQVTM and CDR2 ANQGSEA. The CDR3 loop reads CSVEVGGYGYTF. The CDR3 nucleotides read TGCAGCGTTGAAGTAGGAGGTTATGGCTACACCTTC.

This clonotype was recorded at least ten times. V is TRBV12-3 or TRBV12-4 and J is TRBJ2-3; 11 positions agree with TRBD2. Trimming cost V 7 bases and J 3 bases; bases outside gene matches: 9. The CDR3 consists of 16 residues. The CDR3 DNA is TGTGCCAGCACCACGGTGGGGACTAGCGGAACAGATACGCAGTATTTT. Its protein product is CASTTVGTSGTDTQYF.

This clonotype was detected ten times or more. This chain connects TRBV27 to TRBJ2-1, with 13 bases identical to TRBD2. Germline assignment: CDR1 MNHEY and CDR2 SMNVEV (reference sequence). This CDR3 has 17 residues. V was pared by 5 bases and J by 2 bases, with 6 bases of the junction left unmatched. CDR3 nucleotide sequence: TGTGCCAGCAGTGCGACTAGCGGGGGGCCTACCTACAATGAGCAGTTCTTC. Its protein is CASSATSGGPTYNEQFF.

This clonotype appeared many times. J is TRBJ1-1 and V is TRBV6-1; D gene uncertain. Trimming cost V 7 bases and J 1 base, with 13 bases left between them. The CDR3 sequence is 14 residues long. CDR1 MNHNS and CDR2 SASEGT come from the germline V gene. The CDR3 loop reads CASTPGRANTEAFF. The CDR3 DNA sequence: TGTGCCAGCACCCCCGGGAGGGCGAACACTGAAGCTTTCTTT.

The CDR3 nucleotides are TGCGCCAGCAGCTTCGGACAGGCCCTTAACACCGGGGAGCTGTTTTTT. It translates to CASSFGQALNTGELFF. The chain has TRBV5-1 and TRBJ2-2; TRBD1 matches at 7 bases. CDR1 is SGHRS and CDR2 is YFSETQ in the germline V gene. The V segment lost 2 bases and the J segment 2 bases; nucleotides outside the gene matches: 6. The CDR3 extends over 16 amino acids.

This clonotype was seen at least ten times. The rearrangement uses TRBV27 and TRBJ2-3, with D hard to call. CDR3 length: 15 amino acids. V gave up 6 bases and J gave up 1 base, with 14 bases separating them. Germline CDR1 is MNHEY and CDR2 is SMNVEV (reference sequence). CDR3 DNA sequence: TGTGCCAGCAGACCCACCAGCTGGGGCACAGATACGCAGTATTTT. Protein sequence: CASRPTSWGTDTQYF.

The chain joins TRBV2 to TRBJ2-1, with 12 bases lining up with TRBD2. Trimming removed 6 bases from V and 10 bases from J; junction bases left unmatched: 10. Germline V gene sequence: CDR1 SNHLY, CDR2 FYNNEI. The CDR3 consists of 15 residues. The CDR3 loop is CASRVLAGGNGEQFF. In DNA, the CDR3 is TGTGCCAGCAGGGTGCTAGCGGGAGGGAACGGGGAGCAGTTCTTC.

This chain links TRBV9 with TRBJ1-6; D may be TRBD1 (5 bases). This CDR3 is 15 amino acids long. The germline gives CDR1 SGDLS, CDR2 YYNGEE. Trimming shortened V by 3 bases and J by 9 bases, and 16 bases separated the two germline ends. Here the CDR3 reads CASSGAGGGSSPLHF. CDR3 in DNA: TGTGCCAGCAGCGGGGCCGGTGGGGGGAGTTCACCCCTCCACTTT.

This clonotype was recorded at least ten times. The CDR3 here is CASSITGQGRRAFF. The CDR3 DNA reads as TGTGCCAGTAGTATTACGGGACAGGGACGTCGGGCTTTCTTT. This chain connects TRBV19 to TRBJ1-1; 9 bases map to TRBD1. Germline V gives CDR1 LNHDA, CDR2 SQIVND (reference sequence). V lost 3 bases and J lost 11; bases outside the gene matches: 10. The CDR3 has 14 residues.

This clonotype has a count of ten or more. V gene TRBV12-3 or TRBV12-4 combines with J gene TRBJ1-1; D is undetermined. The CDR3 is 15 amino acids. With 6 bases removed from V and 3 bases from J, the gap between germline ends came to 17 bases. The CDR3 loop is CASSPALFLDTEAFF. CDR3 DNA sequence: TGTGCCAGCAGCCCAGCCCTCTTTTTGGACACTGAAGCTTTCTTT.

This clonotype was observed many times. This chain joins TRBV19 and TRBJ2-4, with 8 bases matching TRBD2. V shed 6 bases, J shed 3 bases, and the junction held 7 bases outside the gene matches. CDR3 size: 15 residues. CDR1 is LNHDA, CDR2 SQIVND, per germline (reference sequence). The CDR3 DNA is TGTGCCAGTAGCCTAAGCGGGAGATACAAAAACATTCAGTACTTC. This gives the protein CASSLSGRYKNIQYF.

As for this clonotype: The junction differs from germline at one of its ends, possibly a read error. V is TRBV11-2 and J is TRBJ2-5; weak D call: TRBD1 (6 bases). Germline CDR1 is SGHAT and CDR2 is FQNNGV. The CDR3 is 14 amino acids. Here the CDR3 reads CVSSPRTAQETQYF. The CDR3 bases are TGTGTCAGCAGCCCCCGGACAGCACAAGAGACCCAGTACTTC. The full variable domain, with the rest looked up from reference TRBV11-2 and TRBJ2-5, is EAGVAQSPRYKIIEKRQSVAFWCNPISGHATLYWYQQILGQGPKLLIQFQNNGVVDDSQLPKDRFSAERLKGVDSTLKIQPAKLEDSAVYLCVSSPRTAQETQYFGPGTRLLVL.

This clonotype was picked up a small number of times. The rearrangement links TRBV7-9 to TRBJ1-1; D may be TRBD1 (5 bases). CDR1 is SEHNR, CDR2 FQNEAQ, per germline (reference sequence). Between the trimmed V and J ends, which lost 3 bases and 6 bases, there was a span of 11 bases. The CDR3 loop spans 13 amino acids. CDR3 DNA sequence: TGTGCCAGCAGCTTCCCGGGACCCTCTGAAGCTTTCTTT. Protein: CASSFPGPSEAFF.